This T cell receptor (beta chain) was sequenced for a study of CXCR3-negative and CXCR3-positive naive CD8 T cells. General study results and limits: TRBV-TRBJ usage matched between naive CXCR3-negative and CXCR3-positive cells but not between memory cells.

This CDR3 contains 12 residues. Germline V lookup: CDR1 SGHKS, CDR2 YYEKEE (reference sequence). On this clonotype itself: The antigen remains undetermined.

The TRB cDNA libraries were prepared by 5' RACE with UMI labels. TCRdb re-called the 5' RACE reads; one entry per CDR3 protein, DNA not given. In total, the table holds around 140,000 distinct CDR3 sequences. The chain has TRBV5-5 and TRBJ2-4; the D call of TRBD1 rests on TCRdb alone, since no DNA is present to check it. This clonotype was sampled from a human donor in good health. Some clones in this sample may be carry-over from other donors' samples. Material: naive CXCR3- CD8+ T cells from blood. The subset here: CD45RO-CCR7+CD27+CD95- naive CD8+ T cells lacking CXCR3 (TNR3-). This CDR3 is CASSLGTAIQYF.